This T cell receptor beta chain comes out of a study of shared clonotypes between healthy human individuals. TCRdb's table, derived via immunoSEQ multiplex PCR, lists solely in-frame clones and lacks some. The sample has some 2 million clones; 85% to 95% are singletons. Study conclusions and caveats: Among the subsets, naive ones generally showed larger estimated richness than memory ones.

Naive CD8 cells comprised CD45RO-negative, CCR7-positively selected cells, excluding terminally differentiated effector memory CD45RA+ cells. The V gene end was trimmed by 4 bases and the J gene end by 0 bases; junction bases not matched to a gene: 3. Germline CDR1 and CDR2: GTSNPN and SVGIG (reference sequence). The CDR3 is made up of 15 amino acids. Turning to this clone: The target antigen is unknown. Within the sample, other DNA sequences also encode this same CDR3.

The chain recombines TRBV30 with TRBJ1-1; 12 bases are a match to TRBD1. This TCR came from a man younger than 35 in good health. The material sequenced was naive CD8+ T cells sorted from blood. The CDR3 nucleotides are TGTGCCTGGACCCGGGACAGGGGGCTGAACACTGAAGCTTTCTTT. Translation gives CAWTRDRGLNTEAFF.